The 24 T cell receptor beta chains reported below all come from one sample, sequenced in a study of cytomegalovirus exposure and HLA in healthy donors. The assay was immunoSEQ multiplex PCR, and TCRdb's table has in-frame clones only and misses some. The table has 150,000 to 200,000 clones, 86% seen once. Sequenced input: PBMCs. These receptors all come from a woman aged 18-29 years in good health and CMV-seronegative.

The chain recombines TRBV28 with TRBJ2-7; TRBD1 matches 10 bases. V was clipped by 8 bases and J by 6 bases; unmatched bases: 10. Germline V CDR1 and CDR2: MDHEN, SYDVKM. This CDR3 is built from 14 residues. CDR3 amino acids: CASVDRGPPIEQYF. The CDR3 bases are TGTGCCAGCGTAGACAGGGGGCCTCCTATCGAGCAGTACTTC. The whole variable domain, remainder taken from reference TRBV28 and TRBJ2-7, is DVKVTQSSRYLVKRTGEKVFLECVQDMDHENMFWYRQDPGLGLRLIYFSYDVKMKEKGDIPEGYSVSREKKERFSLILESASTNQTSMYLCASVDRGPPIEQYFGPGTRLTVT.

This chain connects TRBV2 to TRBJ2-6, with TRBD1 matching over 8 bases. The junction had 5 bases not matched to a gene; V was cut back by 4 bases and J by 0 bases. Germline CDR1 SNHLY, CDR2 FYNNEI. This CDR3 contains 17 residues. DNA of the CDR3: TGTGCCAGCAGTGGAGGACAGGGAAACTCTGGGGCCAACGTCCTGACTTTC. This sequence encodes CASSGGQGNSGANVLTF.

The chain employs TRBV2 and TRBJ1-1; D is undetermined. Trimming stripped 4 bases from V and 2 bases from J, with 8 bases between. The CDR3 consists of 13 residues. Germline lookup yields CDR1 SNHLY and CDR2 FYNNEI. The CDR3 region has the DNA TGTGCCAGCAGTGCAGAGACTAACACTGAAGCTTTCTTT. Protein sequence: CASSAETNTEAFF. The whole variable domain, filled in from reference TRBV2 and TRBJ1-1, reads EPEVTQTPSHQVTQMGQEVILRCVPISNHLYFYWYRQILGQKVEFLVSFYNNEISEKSEIFDDQFSVERPDGSNFTLKIRSTKLEDSAMYFCASSAETNTEAFFGQGTRLTVV.

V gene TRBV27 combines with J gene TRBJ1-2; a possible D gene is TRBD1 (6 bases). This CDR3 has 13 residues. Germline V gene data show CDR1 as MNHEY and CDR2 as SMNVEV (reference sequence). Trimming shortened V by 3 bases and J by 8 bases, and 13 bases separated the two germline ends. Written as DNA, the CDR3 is TGTGCCAGCAGTTTCAGGGGTTCCCTCGGCTACACCTTC. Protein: CASSFRGSLGYTF.

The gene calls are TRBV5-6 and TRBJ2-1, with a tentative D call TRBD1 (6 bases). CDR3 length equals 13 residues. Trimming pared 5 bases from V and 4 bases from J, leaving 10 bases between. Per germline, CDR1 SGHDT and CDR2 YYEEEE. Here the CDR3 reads CASRERGYNEQFF. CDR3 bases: TGTGCCAGCAGGGAGAGGGGGTACAATGAGCAGTTCTTC.

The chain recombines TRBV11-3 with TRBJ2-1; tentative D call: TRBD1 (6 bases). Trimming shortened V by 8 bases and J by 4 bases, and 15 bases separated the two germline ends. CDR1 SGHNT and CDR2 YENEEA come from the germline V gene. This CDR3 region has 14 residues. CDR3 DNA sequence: TGTGCCAGCTCCGAGACAGGAATATACAATGAGCAGTTCTTC. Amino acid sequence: CASSETGIYNEQFF.

The CDR3 DNA reads TGTGCCGCCAGGGCCTCGGGGCGGGACCATAGCACAGATACGCAGTATTTT. It is translated as CAARASGRDHSTDTQYF. The chain links TRBV2 to TRBJ2-3, with a tentative D call TRBD2 (6 bases). Germline-derived CDR1 and CDR2 are SNHLY and FYNNEI. Trimming cost V 11 bases and J 0 bases, with 24 bases left between them. The CDR3 spans 17 residues.

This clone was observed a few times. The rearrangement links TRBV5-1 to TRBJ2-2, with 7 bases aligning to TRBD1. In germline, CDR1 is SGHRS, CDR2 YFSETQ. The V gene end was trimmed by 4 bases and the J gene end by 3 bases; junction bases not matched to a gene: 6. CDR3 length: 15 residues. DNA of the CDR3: TGCGCCAGCAGCGACGACAGGGAACACACCGGGGAGCTGTTTTTT. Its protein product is CASSDDREHTGELFF.

In nucleotides, the CDR3 is TGTGCCAGCAGCGCTCTAGCGGGGGGAGCCGATACGCAGTATTTT. Amino acid sequence: CASSALAGGADTQYF. The rearrangement joins TRBV6-4 to TRBJ2-3, with 11 bases identical to TRBD2. This CDR3 has 15 amino acids. Germline lookup yields CDR1 MRHNA and CDR2 SNTAGT. Losses at the gene ends were 6 bases for V and 6 bases for J; bases not matched to a gene: 8.

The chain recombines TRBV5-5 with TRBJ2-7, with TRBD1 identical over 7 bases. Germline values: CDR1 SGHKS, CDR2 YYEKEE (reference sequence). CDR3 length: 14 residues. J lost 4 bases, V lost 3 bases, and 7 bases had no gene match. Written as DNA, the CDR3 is TGTGCCAGCAGCTACGACAGGGTTAATTACGAGCAGTACTTC. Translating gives CASSYDRVNYEQYF.

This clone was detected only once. CDR3 sequence (DNA): TGTGCCAGCAGTACCACGGGACTCAGCACAGATACGCAGTATTTT. This gives the protein CASSTTGLSTDTQYF. This chain joins TRBV6-4 and TRBJ2-3, with a weak D call TRBD2 (6 bases). V was trimmed by 5 bases and J by 0 bases, leaving 12 bases between them. The germline V gene encodes CDR1 MRHNA and CDR2 SNTAGT. There are 15 residues in the CDR3.

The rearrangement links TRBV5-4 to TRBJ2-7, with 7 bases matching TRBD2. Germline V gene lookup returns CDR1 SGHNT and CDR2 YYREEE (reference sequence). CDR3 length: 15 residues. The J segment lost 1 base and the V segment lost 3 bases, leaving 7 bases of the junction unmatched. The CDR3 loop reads CASSSGLFTSYEQYF. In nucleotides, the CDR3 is TGTGCCAGCAGCTCGGGACTATTCACGTCCTACGAGCAGTACTTC.

CDR3 in amino acids: CAISETSQGPTEAFF. CDR3 DNA sequence: TGTGCCATCAGTGAGACCTCGCAGGGCCCTACGGAAGCTTTCTTT. V usage is TRBV10-3 and J usage is TRBJ1-1; the D gene is possibly TRBD1 (5 bases). V dropped 2 bases and J dropped 8 bases, with 18 bases sitting between them. The length of the CDR3 is 15 residues. Germline V CDR1 and CDR2: ENHRY, SYGVKD.

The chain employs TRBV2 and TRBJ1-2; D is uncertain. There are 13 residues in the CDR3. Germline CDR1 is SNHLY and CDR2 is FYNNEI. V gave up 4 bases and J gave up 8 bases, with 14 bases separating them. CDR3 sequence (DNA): TGTGCCAGCAGTGTGCGGCTAGAGGGCGGCTACACCTTC. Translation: CASSVRLEGGYTF.

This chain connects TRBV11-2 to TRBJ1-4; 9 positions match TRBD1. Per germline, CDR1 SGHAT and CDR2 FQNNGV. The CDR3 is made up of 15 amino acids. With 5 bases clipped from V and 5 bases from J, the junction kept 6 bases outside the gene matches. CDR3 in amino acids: CASSPTGTGNEKLFF. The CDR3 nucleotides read TGTGCCAGCAGCCCCACCGGGACAGGGAATGAAAAACTGTTTTTT.

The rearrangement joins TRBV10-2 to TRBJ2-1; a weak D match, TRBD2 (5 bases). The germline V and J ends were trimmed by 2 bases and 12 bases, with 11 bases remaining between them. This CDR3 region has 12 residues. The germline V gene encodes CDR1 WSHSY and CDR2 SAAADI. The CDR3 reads CASSEPRGVQFF. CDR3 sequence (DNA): TGCGCCAGCAGTGAGCCCCGGGGAGTGCAGTTCTTC.

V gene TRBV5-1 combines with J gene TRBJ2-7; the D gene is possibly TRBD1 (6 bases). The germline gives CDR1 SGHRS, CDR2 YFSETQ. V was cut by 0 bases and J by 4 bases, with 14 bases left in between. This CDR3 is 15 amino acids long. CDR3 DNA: TGCGCCAGCAGCTTGGCCGGGACGCAGGGGTACGAGCAGTACTTC. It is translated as CASSLAGTQGYEQYF.

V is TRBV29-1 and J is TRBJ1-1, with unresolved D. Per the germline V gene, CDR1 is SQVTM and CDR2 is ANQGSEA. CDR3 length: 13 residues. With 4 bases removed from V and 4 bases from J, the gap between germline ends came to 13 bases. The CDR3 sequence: CSVGRDYSTEAFF. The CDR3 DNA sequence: TGCAGCGTTGGGCGGGATTATAGCACTGAAGCTTTCTTT.

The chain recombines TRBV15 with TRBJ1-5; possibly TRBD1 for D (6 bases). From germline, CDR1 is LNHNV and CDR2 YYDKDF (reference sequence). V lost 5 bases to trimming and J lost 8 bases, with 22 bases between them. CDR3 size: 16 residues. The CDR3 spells CATSAKRGGTIKPQHF. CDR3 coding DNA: TGTGCCACCAGCGCTAAGAGGGGGGGGACAATCAAGCCCCAGCATTTT.

CDR3 in amino acids: CASSSITGKAFYEQYF. CDR3 nucleotides: TGTGCCAGCAGCTCGATCACGGGGAAAGCCTTCTACGAGCAGTACTTC. The gene calls are TRBV7-9 and TRBJ2-7; tentatively, D is TRBD2 (5 bases). The CDR3 length is 16 residues. From germline, CDR1 is SEHNR and CDR2 FQNEAQ (reference sequence). V was clipped by 4 bases and J by 3 bases, with 19 bases between them.

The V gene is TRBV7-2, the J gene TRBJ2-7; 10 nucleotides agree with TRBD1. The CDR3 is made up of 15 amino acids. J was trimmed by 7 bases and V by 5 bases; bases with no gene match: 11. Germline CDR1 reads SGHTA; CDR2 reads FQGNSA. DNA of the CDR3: TGTGCCAGCAGCCTCGACAGGGGGCTAACGCGTGAGCAGTACTTC. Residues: CASSLDRGLTREQYF. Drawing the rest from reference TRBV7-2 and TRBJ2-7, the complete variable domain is GAGVSQSPSNKVTEKGKDVELRCDPISGHTALYWYRQSLGQGLEFLIYFQGNSAPDKSGLPSDRFSAERTGGSVSTLTIQRTQQEDSAVYLCASSLDRGLTREQYFGPGTRLTVT.

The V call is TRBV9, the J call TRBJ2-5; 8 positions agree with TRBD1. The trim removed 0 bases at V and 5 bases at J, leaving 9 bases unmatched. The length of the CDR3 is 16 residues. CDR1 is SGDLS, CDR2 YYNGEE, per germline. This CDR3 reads CASSVAVTGGLETQYF. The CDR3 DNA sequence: TGTGCCAGCAGCGTAGCGGTAACAGGGGGTTTGGAGACCCAGTACTTC.

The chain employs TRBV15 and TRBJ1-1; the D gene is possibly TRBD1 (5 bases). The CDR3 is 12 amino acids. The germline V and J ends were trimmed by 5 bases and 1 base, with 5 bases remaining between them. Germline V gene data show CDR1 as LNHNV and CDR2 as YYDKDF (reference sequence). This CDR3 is CATSQGNTEAFF. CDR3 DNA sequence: TGTGCCACCAGCCAGGGGAACACTGAAGCTTTCTTT.

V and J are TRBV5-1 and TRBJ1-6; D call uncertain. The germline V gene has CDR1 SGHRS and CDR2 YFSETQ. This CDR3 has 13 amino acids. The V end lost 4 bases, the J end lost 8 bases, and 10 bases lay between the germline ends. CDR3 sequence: CASSRPTDSPLHF. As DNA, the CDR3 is TGCGCCAGCAGCAGGCCCACAGATTCACCCCTCCACTTT.